Below are 16 T cell receptor beta chains sequenced from a single sample in a study of regulatory T cells in long-lasting Graves disease. Time point of the sample: persistent/refractory GD, antithyroid drugs over 5 years with positive TRAb. Extracted PBMC RNA gave rise to the TCR library. Relying on iRepertoire HTBI primers and Arm-PCR of CDR3 regions, the team built TCR beta libraries. TCRdb re-derived calls from the multiplex PCR reads in MiXCR, one entry per CDR3 protein. The sample holds under 500,000 distinct CDR3 sequences; less than 25% are singletons and the top ten take 7.8%. This material consisted of peripheral blood mononuclear cells (PBMCs), taken when the disease was refractory, from a patient treated with antithyroid drugs. The receptor set was obtained from a female donor with Graves disease.

The table lists this clonotype with many counts. J is TRBJ1-1 and V is TRBV2; D possibly corresponds to TRBD1 (5 bases). The CDR3 has 16 residues. Trimming removed 10 bases from V and 10 bases from J, with 31 bases in between. Germline V gene sequence: CDR1 SNHLY, CDR2 FYNNEI. In DNA, the CDR3 is TGTGCCAAGGAAGGGGTTAGGGTCGGGGGGACCGCGCGAGCTTTCTTT. Amino acids: CAKEGVRVGGTARAFF.

This clonotype was seen ten or more times. V is TRBV19 and J is TRBJ2-7; TRBD1 matches at 7 bases. The length of the CDR3 is 16 residues. J gave up 7 bases and V 4 bases, and 16 bases lay outside the gene matches. Germline V CDR1 and CDR2: LNHDA, SQIVND (reference sequence). The CDR3 sequence: CASSTPRDSGLGEQYF. Written as DNA, the CDR3 is TGTGCCAGTAGTACCCCACGGGACAGTGGATTGGGGGAGCAGTACTTC.

This clonotype occurred many times. The chain carries TRBV12-3 or TRBV12-4 and TRBJ2-7; either TRBD1 or TRBD2 may supply D (6 bases each). The CDR3 totals 14 residues. The ends were cut back, 3 bases at V and 5 bases at J, with 14 bases in the middle. DNA for the CDR3: TGTGCCAGCAGTTTCCGGGCAGGGGAGGACGAGCAGTACTTC. It encodes CASSFRAGEDEQYF.

This clonotype showed up just a few times. The V and J genes are TRBV3-1 and TRBJ1-2; D is uncertain. Looked up from germline, CDR1 is LGHDT and CDR2 is YNNKEL (reference sequence). Trimming removed 1 base at V and 2 bases at J, with 8 bases between. The CDR3 totals 14 residues. CDR3 in amino acids: CASSQGPGNYGYTF. The CDR3 region has the DNA TGTGCCAGCAGCCAAGGGCCCGGAAACTATGGCTACACCTTC.

The rearrangement links TRBV4-1 to TRBJ1-6; 7 bases match TRBD1. With V trimmed by 0 bases and J by 7 bases, 6 bases remained unmatched. Germline V gene lookup returns CDR1 MGHRA and CDR2 YSYEKL. This CDR3 comprises 16 residues. The CDR3 protein is CASSQDGTGANSPLHF. CDR3 bases: TGCGCCAGCAGCCAAGATGGTACAGGGGCGAATTCACCCCTCCACTTT.

At least ten counts were recorded for this clonotype. The genes are TRBV30 and TRBJ1-1; a possible D gene is TRBD1 (6 bases). Per germline, CDR1 GTSNPN and CDR2 SVGIG (reference sequence). Trimming removed 1 base at V and 3 bases at J, with 12 bases between. The CDR3 is made up of 14 amino acids. The CDR3 bases are TGTGCCTGGAGTGCCAGGGGTCGGCACACTGAAGCTTTCTTT. Protein: CAWSARGRHTEAFF.

The chain combines TRBV19 with TRBJ1-1; possible D gene TRBD1, 5 bases. CDR3 length: 13 amino acids. Deletions cut 5 bases from V and 2 bases from J, with 9 bases between. Germline assignment: CDR1 LNHDA and CDR2 SQIVND (reference sequence). DNA of the CDR3: TGTGCCAGTAGTGAAGGACATAACACTGAAGCTTTCTTT. Protein: CASSEGHNTEAFF.

This clonotype has a count of ten or more. The chain links TRBV28 to TRBJ1-6, with 7 bases lining up with TRBD1. CDR1 and CDR2 from the germline V gene are MDHEN and SYDVKM. J gave up 3 bases and V 4 bases, and 9 bases lay outside the gene matches. The CDR3 is 17 residues long. This CDR3 reads CASSSGTADLYNSPLHF. In DNA, the CDR3 is TGTGCCAGCAGTTCAGGGACAGCGGACCTCTATAATTCACCCCTCCACTTT.

In this sample, this clonotype turned up a few times. The rearrangement joins TRBV7-9 to TRBJ1-5; 9 bases are a match to TRBD1. V was clipped by 5 bases and J by 0 bases; unmatched bases: 8. The CDR3 is 17 amino acids. Germline V gene lookup returns CDR1 SEHNR and CDR2 FQNEAQ (reference sequence). The CDR3, as DNA: TGTGCCAGCAGCCCGGGACAGGGCCTTTATAGCAATCAGCCCCAGCATTTT. Translation gives CASSPGQGLYSNQPQHF.

The sample holds many counts of this clonotype. The V and J genes are TRBV6-1 and TRBJ1-2; D not certain. The CDR3 has 14 amino acids. The germline V gene has CDR1 MNHNS and CDR2 SASEGT. V lost 0 bases and J lost 7, with 12 bases in between. CDR3 amino acids: CASSEAPSSRGYTF. The CDR3 coding sequence is TGTGCCAGCAGTGAAGCACCCTCGAGCCGTGGCTACACCTTC.

This clonotype has more than one count but fewer than ten. CDR3 nucleotide sequence: TGTGCCAGCAGCTCTCTTCTGGCCTCGGGGTCCTACGAGCAGTACTTC. Translated, it gives CASSSLLASGSYEQYF. This sequence joins TRBV3-1 and TRBJ2-7, with D possibly TRBD2 on 5 matching bases. The CDR3 consists of 16 residues. The germline V and J ends were trimmed by 5 bases and 1 base, with 18 bases remaining between them. Germline V CDR1 and CDR2: LGHDT, YNNKEL (reference sequence).

The chain couples TRBV12-3 or TRBV12-4 to TRBJ2-7; no clear D. The DNA end is a closer match to TRBJ2-1, so the J assignment may be wrong. The CDR3 runs to 12 residues. The CDR3 DNA reads as TGTGCCAGCAGTCAAGTAGTTGGGGAGCAGTTCTTC. Amino acid sequence: CASSQVVGEQFF.

The chain uses TRBV5-1 and TRBJ1-1; the D gene is possibly TRBD1 (5 bases). V was clipped by 5 bases and J by 0 bases, with 11 bases between them. CDR1 and CDR2 from the germline V gene are SGHRS and YFSETQ. The CDR3 runs 14 residues. CDR3 coding DNA: TGCGCCAGCAGAAGTAACAGGTTGAACACTGAAGCTTTCTTT. It yields the protein CASRSNRLNTEAFF.

The rearrangement links TRBV7-2 to TRBJ1-1, with D unclear. The V gene lost 5 bases and the J gene lost 4 bases, with 14 bases spanning the gap. From germline, CDR1 is SGHTA and CDR2 FQGNSA. The CDR3 spans 14 residues. The CDR3 sequence: CASSRRALSTEAFF. The CDR3 coding sequence is TGTGCCAGCAGCAGAAGGGCGCTGAGCACTGAAGCTTTCTTT.

On this clonotype itself: This sequence may be a read error, since a much larger clone differs from it by one base. The chain is built from TRBV7-9 and TRBJ2-7, with a tentative D call TRBD1 (7 bases). This CDR3 has 15 amino acids. Germline V gene lookup returns CDR1 SEHNR and CDR2 FQNEAQ (reference sequence). CDR3 sequence: CASSLRDRDSYEQHF. The CDR3 bases are TGTGCCAGCAGCCTTAGAGACAGGGACTCCTACGAGCAGCACTTC. Full variable domain (rest looked up from reference TRBV7-9 and TRBJ2-7): DTGVSQNPRHKITKRGQNVTFRCDPISEHNRLYWYRQTLGQGPEFLTYFQNEAQLEKSRLLSDRFSAERPKGSFSTLEIQRTEQGDSAMYLCASSLRDRDSYEQHFGPGTRLTVT.

The table lists this clonotype with many counts. The CDR3 region has the DNA TGTGCCAGCAGTCTGGCCCGGAAAAAACTGTTTTTT. Translated: CASSLARKKLFF. V is TRBV28 and J is TRBJ1-4, with D unresolved. V dropped 5 bases and J dropped 9 bases, with 10 bases sitting between them. The germline V gene has CDR1 MDHEN and CDR2 SYDVKM. The CDR3 covers 12 residues. The full variable domain, completed using reference TRBV28 and TRBJ1-4, is DVKVTQSSRYLVKRTGEKVFLECVQDMDHENMFWYRQDPGLGLRLIYFSYDVKMKEKGDIPEGYSVSREKKERFSLILESASTNQTSMYLCASSLARKKLFFGSGTQLSVL.